This paragraph covers one T cell receptor (delta chain) sequence. Its specificity is not known. The TCRdb record carries a much larger clone's protein, which differs from this DNA's translation at residue 3; a read error is the likely cause, and the protein listed here is the DNA translation. TRG and TRD sequences were obtained from every sorted gammadelta sample. TCRdb re-called the multiplex PCR reads using CATT. This table has some 50,000 delta-chain clones, 1.6% appearing once. Vgamma9/Vdelta2+ and Vdelta2-negative gammadelta T cells were flow-sorted from PBMC for bulk sequencing. The data stem from a study of γδ T cells in repeated Plasmodium falciparum infection. About the research overall: Malian children with intense seasonal malaria exposure were compared with matched Australian children. Sampling occurred at baseline, pre-infection for selected infections, and 21 days post-infection.

Germline V gene lookup returns CDR1 TSWWSYY and CDR2 QGS. The CDR3 length is 17 residues. General study points: Vgamma9/Vdelta2+ T cells showed a stable polyclonal repertoire with shared TCRgamma sequences.

The TCR was taken from a pool of human donors (malaria-infected and uninfected, not separated). This chain links TRDV1 with TRDJ1, with D tentatively TRDD3 (6 bases). Because TCRdb records no J gene, it was assigned here through a match of the DNA to germline. Sequencing was carried out using gamma-delta T cells from blood. The CDR3 spells CAPGEPPYGGKTDKLIF. CDR3 DNA: TGTGCTCCTGGGGAGCCCCCCTACGGGGGGAAAACCGATAAACTCATCTTT.